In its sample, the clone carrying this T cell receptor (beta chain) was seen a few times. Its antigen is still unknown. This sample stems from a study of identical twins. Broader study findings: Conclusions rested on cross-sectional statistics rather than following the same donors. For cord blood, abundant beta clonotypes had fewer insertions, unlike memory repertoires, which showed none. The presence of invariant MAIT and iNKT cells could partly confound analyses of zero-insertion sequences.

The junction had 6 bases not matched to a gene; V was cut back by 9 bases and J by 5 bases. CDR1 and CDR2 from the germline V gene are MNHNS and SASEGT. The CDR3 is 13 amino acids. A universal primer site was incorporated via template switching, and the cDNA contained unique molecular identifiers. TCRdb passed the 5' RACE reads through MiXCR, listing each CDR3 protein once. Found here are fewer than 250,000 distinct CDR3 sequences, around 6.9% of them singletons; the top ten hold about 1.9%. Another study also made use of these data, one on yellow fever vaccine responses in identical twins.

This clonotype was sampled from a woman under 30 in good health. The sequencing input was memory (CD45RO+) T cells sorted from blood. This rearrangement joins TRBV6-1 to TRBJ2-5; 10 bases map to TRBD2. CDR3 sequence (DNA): TGTGCCAGTCGGGGACTAGCGTCGGAGACCCAGTACTTC. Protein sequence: CASRGLASETQYF.